Shown below are 22 T cell receptor beta chains from a single sample sequenced in a study of blood T cell repertoires in COVID-19. Repertoires were generated with immunoSEQ multiplex PCR, while TCRdb's copy carries only in-frame clones and drops some. The data contain roughly 160,000 clones, about nine tenths of them singletons. The sequencing sample was made of peripheral blood. The receptors were sampled from a man between 18 and 29 years old with acute or convalescent COVID-19.

The chain couples TRBV4-1 to TRBJ1-1; 10 bases line up with TRBD1. This CDR3 is built from 18 residues. The V and J ends lost 5 bases and 0 bases, in that order; junction bases with no gene match: 12. The germline gives CDR1 MGHRA, CDR2 YSYEKL. The CDR3 is CASSFTSGQGYMNTEAFF. CDR3 nucleotide sequence: TGCGCCAGCAGCTTTACTTCGGGACAGGGGTATATGAACACTGAAGCTTTCTTT.

This sequence joins TRBV5-1 and TRBJ2-1; 10 positions agree with TRBD2. Germline trimming cut 0 bases from V and 11 bases from J; bases unmatched to any gene: 11. CDR3 size: 16 residues. From germline, CDR1 is SGHRS and CDR2 YFSETQ. CDR3 residues: CASSLEPGLAQGKQFF. Written as DNA, the CDR3 is TGCGCCAGCAGCTTGGAGCCGGGACTAGCGCAGGGCAAGCAGTTCTTC.

For this clone: Other DNA sequences from this sample encode an identical CDR3 as well. The J gene is TRBJ2-7, the V gene TRBV10-3; 9 nucleotides align to TRBD2. There are 15 residues in the CDR3. V trimming: 10 bases; J trimming: 0 bases; junction bases outside the gene matches: 10. CDR1 is ENHRY, CDR2 SYGVKD, per germline. This CDR3 is CATAPSGAPSYEQYF. The CDR3 DNA sequence: TGTGCCACAGCCCCTAGCGGGGCACCCTCCTACGAGCAGTACTTC.

This chain joins TRBV30 and TRBJ1-5, with unresolved D. Germline CDR1 and CDR2: GTSNPN and SVGIG (reference sequence). The CDR3 runs to 13 residues. V lost 4 bases, J lost 2 bases, and 9 bases lay in between. The CDR3: CAWTNSGNQPQHF. The CDR3 nucleotides read TGTGCCTGGACGAATAGCGGCAATCAGCCCCAGCATTTT.

The CDR3 DNA reads as TGCGCCAGCAGCTTGGGTAGTGGCGGTCAGCCCCAGCATTTT. Amino acid sequence: CASSLGSGGQPQHF. The chain joins TRBV5-1 to TRBJ1-5; D is ambiguous. CDR1 and CDR2 from the germline V gene are SGHRS and YFSETQ. The CDR3 contains 14 residues. The ends were cut back, 0 bases at V and 6 bases at J, with 10 bases in the middle.

The CDR3 sequence is CASSYSPGNGNTIYF. The CDR3 nucleotides are TGTGCCAGCAGTTACTCCCCTGGCAATGGAAACACCATATATTTT. V usage is TRBV6-6 and J usage is TRBJ1-3; D is uncertain. CDR1 and CDR2 from the germline V gene are MNHNY and SVGAGI (reference sequence). The CDR3 is made up of 15 amino acids. V lost 0 bases to trimming and J lost 3 bases, with 9 bases between them.

The chain is built from TRBV9 and TRBJ1-1; a possible D gene is TRBD1 (6 bases). V lost 4 bases, J lost 8 bases, and 12 bases lay in between. There are 12 residues in the CDR3. Germline CDR1 is SGDLS and CDR2 is YYNGEE. CDR3 nucleotides: TGTGCCAGCAGCCCGCCGACAGGAGAAGCTTTCTTT. Translation gives CASSPPTGEAFF.

This chain connects TRBV9 to TRBJ1-3; D not certain. V lost 4 bases and J lost 0, with 14 bases in between. Germline loops: CDR1 SGDLS, CDR2 YYNGEE. The CDR3 has 16 residues. Written as DNA, the CDR3 is TGTGCCAGCAGCCCCCGTGCGGCCCGCTCTGGAAACACCATATATTTT. Its translation is CASSPRAARSGNTIYF.

The CDR3 spells CASSQSEVVRTDTQYF. The CDR3 bases are TGTGCCAGCAGCCAATCCGAAGTGGTCAGGACAGATACGCAGTATTTT. J is TRBJ2-3 and V is TRBV4-2; D unclear. The CDR3 runs to 16 residues. Germline CDR1 reads LGHNA; CDR2 reads YNFKEQ. V gave up 2 bases and J gave up 3 bases, with 15 bases separating them.

CDR3 nucleotides: TGTGCCAGCAGTTCGGGACTAGGGTACAATGAGCAGTTCTTC. Protein: CASSSGLGYNEQFF. This rearrangement joins TRBV5-6 to TRBJ2-1, with TRBD2 matching 8 bases. Germline CDR1 is SGHDT and CDR2 is YYEEEE. V trimming: 5 bases; J trimming: 4 bases; junction bases outside the gene matches: 5. This CDR3 has 14 amino acids.

The sample holds a few counts of this clone. This CDR3 reads CASSPDRGYIDEQFF. The CDR3 bases are TGTGCCAGCTCACCAGACAGGGGGTATATCGATGAGCAGTTCTTC. The chain joins TRBV18 to TRBJ2-1; TRBD1 agrees at 9 bases. CDR1 and CDR2 from the germline V gene are KGHSH and LQKENI. After removal of 2 bases from V and 8 bases from J, the junction contained 7 bases not matched to a gene. This CDR3 is built from 15 residues.

The rearrangement uses TRBV5-4 and TRBJ2-7; 8 nucleotides align to TRBD1. Trimming took 4 bases from V and 4 from J; bases not matched to a gene: 16. The CDR3 sequence is 17 residues long. From germline, CDR1 is SGHNT and CDR2 YYREEE (reference sequence). This chain's CDR3 is CASSERQGASLGYEQYF. Here the CDR3 DNA reads TGTGCCAGCAGCGAGCGGCAGGGGGCTTCCCTTGGATACGAGCAGTACTTC.

CDR3 loop: CASSESGNSYNEQFF. CDR3 nucleotide sequence: TGTGCCAGCAGTGAATCCGGGAACTCCTACAATGAGCAGTTCTTC. The chain couples TRBV6-1 to TRBJ2-1, with D possibly matching TRBD2 (5 bases). Looked up from germline, CDR1 is MNHNS and CDR2 is SASEGT. The V and J ends lost 2 bases and 0 bases respectively, with 8 bases between them. This CDR3 is built from 15 residues.

V usage is TRBV6-1 and J usage is TRBJ1-5; a weak D match, TRBD1 (6 bases). V lost 0 bases and J 12 bases, leaving 18 bases between the germline ends. CDR1 is MNHNS and CDR2 is SASEGT in the germline V gene. CDR3 length: 15 amino acids. CDR3 in DNA: TGTGCCAGCAGTGAAGCGCGCAGGGGTGAAAGTAGCCAGCATTTT. This codes for CASSEARRGESSQHF.

This chain links TRBV19 with TRBJ2-2, with TRBD2 matching 8 bases. Germline trimming cut 6 bases from V and 4 bases from J; bases unmatched to any gene: 4. CDR1 and CDR2 from the germline V gene are LNHDA and SQIVND (reference sequence). The CDR3 spans 14 residues. This CDR3 reads CASSGRDRTGELFF. CDR3 bases: TGTGCCAGTAGCGGGAGGGATCGCACCGGGGAGCTGTTTTTT.

The chain carries TRBV7-7 and TRBJ1-1; perhaps TRBD1 as D (5 bases). The germline gives CDR1 SSHAT, CDR2 FNYEAQ (reference sequence). The CDR3 is made up of 16 amino acids. V lost 5 bases and J 1 base, leaving 17 bases between the germline ends. The CDR3 here is CASSPQRLTGNTEAFF. In DNA form, the CDR3 reads TGTGCCAGCAGCCCACAGAGGCTTACAGGGAACACTGAAGCTTTCTTT.

The J gene is TRBJ2-7, the V gene TRBV19; TRBD2 aligns across 10 bases. V shed 6 bases and J 5 bases; nucleotides not matched to a gene: 10. The CDR3 is 15 residues long. Germline-derived CDR1 and CDR2 are LNHDA and SQIVND (reference sequence). As DNA, the CDR3 is TGTGCCAGTAGCGACCTAGCGGGAGTTTCTCACGAGCAGTACTTC. Translated: CASSDLAGVSHEQYF.

V and J are TRBV5-1 and TRBJ2-5; TRBD1 is a possible D gene (6 bases). With 2 bases removed from V and 2 bases from J, the gap between germline ends came to 10 bases. This CDR3 spans 14 amino acids. The germline gives CDR1 SGHRS, CDR2 YFSETQ. The CDR3 loop is CASSLSGTQETQYF. CDR3 DNA sequence: TGCGCCAGCAGCTTATCAGGGACACAAGAGACCCAGTACTTC.

The chain combines TRBV6-5 with TRBJ1-2; 7 bases map to TRBD1. The germline gives CDR1 MNHEY, CDR2 SVGAGI. The CDR3 spans 15 residues. Germline trimming cut 6 bases from V and 2 bases from J; bases unmatched to any gene: 9. The CDR3 protein is CASSGGKGANYGYTF. DNA for the CDR3: TGTGCCAGCAGCGGGGGCAAGGGGGCGAACTATGGCTACACCTTC.

V usage is TRBV29-1 and J usage is TRBJ2-7; D is undetermined. This CDR3 is built from 11 residues. V gave up 0 bases and J gave up 4 bases, with 4 bases separating them. CDR1 and CDR2 (germline): SQVTM, ANQGSEA. CDR3 nucleotide sequence: TGCAGCGTTGAAGAAACATACGAGCAGTACTTC. Amino acid sequence: CSVEETYEQYF.

The V gene is TRBV29-1, the J gene TRBJ1-2; D unclear. The CDR3 sequence is 10 residues long. Trimming removed 3 bases from V and 6 bases from J, with 5 bases in between. Germline CDR1 reads SQVTM; CDR2 reads ANQGSEA. CDR3 sequence: CSVDIDGYTF. CDR3 coding DNA: TGCAGCGTTGATATAGATGGCTACACCTTC.

The V and J genes are TRBV6-5 and TRBJ1-3, with D tentatively TRBD1 (6 bases). From germline, CDR1 is MNHEY and CDR2 SVGAGI. This CDR3 has 14 residues. V was pared by 6 bases and J by 0 bases, with 9 bases between. CDR3: CASSWTVSGNTIYF. CDR3 DNA: TGTGCCAGCAGCTGGACAGTCTCTGGAAACACCATATATTTT.